This TCR beta chain was recorded in a study of T cell responses to AZD1222 COVID-19 vaccine. The study's findings and limits: The donors showed a predominance of white British ancestry and of females, with possible underestimation of clonal diversity.

This CDR3 has 18 residues. V dropped 0 bases and J dropped 2; count of bases not matched to a gene: 6. The germline CDR1 and CDR2 sequences are KGHSH and LQKENI. Worth noting for this clone: What it binds is not known.

Data came from immunoSEQ multiplex PCR; TCRdb stores just in-frame clones and leaves some out. The sample holds 85,000 to 100,000 clones; approximately 92% are singletons and the top ten take 10% to 15%. The chain is built from TRBV18 and TRBJ1-5, with TRBD1 matching 11 bases. This receptor was obtained from an adult in good health. Sequencing used peripheral blood, obtained on day 0 of AZD1222 vaccination. The CDR3 sequence: CASSPPGQGARGNQPQHF. Here the CDR3 DNA reads TGTGCCAGCTCACCACCCGGACAGGGGGCGCGGGGCAATCAGCCCCAGCATTTT.